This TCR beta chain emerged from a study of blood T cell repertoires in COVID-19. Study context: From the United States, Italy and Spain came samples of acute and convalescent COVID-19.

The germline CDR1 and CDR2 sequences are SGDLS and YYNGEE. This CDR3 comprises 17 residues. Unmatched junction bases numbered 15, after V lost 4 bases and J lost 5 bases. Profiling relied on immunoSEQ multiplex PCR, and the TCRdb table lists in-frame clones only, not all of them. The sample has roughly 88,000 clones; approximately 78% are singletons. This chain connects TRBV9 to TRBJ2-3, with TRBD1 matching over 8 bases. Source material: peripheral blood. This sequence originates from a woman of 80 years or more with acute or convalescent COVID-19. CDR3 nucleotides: TGTGCCAGCAGCTCCCATGGGGACAGGAAGAAAGTAGATACGCAGTATTTT. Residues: CASSSHGDRKKVDTQYF. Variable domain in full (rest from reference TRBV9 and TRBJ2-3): DSGVTQTPKHLITATGQRVTLRCSPRSGDLSVYWYQQSLDQGLQFLIQYYNGEERAKGNILERFSAQQFPDLHSELNLSSLELGDSALYFCASSSHGDRKKVDTQYFGPGTRLTVL.